This note documents a single T cell receptor (beta chain) sequence. Its specificity is unknown. Genomic DNA acted as the template from which TCR beta VDJ combination and CDR3 sequence profiling were carried out. TCRdb called the reads again in MiXCR, with one record for every CDR3 protein. The sample lists a few hundred thousand distinct CDR3 sequences, approximately 70% seen once, with 4% in the top ten. This entry comes from a study of CD8+CD57+ T cells in acquired aplastic anemia. Study overall: For CD4+ cells, healthy donors had an average of about 10.8 million reads.

General study results and limits: Patients versus controls showed no significant CD8+ Simpson's diversity difference. Between patients and controls, about 30 CD8+ CDR3 sequences were found in common.

Sequencing was performed on sorted CD4+, CD8+, or CD8+CD57+ T cells (not recorded which) from PBMCs. This TCR was recovered from a human donor in good health, serving as a control.

CDR3 sequence reads: CASSLASADTQYF. CDR3 coding DNA: TGTGCCAGCAGCTTGGCGAGCGCAGATACGCAGTATTTT. V and J are TRBV5-4 and TRBJ2-3; D not certain. This CDR3 contains 13 residues. Trimming stripped 0 bases from V and 4 bases from J, with 6 bases between. Germline V CDR1 and CDR2: SGHNT, YYREEE (reference sequence).